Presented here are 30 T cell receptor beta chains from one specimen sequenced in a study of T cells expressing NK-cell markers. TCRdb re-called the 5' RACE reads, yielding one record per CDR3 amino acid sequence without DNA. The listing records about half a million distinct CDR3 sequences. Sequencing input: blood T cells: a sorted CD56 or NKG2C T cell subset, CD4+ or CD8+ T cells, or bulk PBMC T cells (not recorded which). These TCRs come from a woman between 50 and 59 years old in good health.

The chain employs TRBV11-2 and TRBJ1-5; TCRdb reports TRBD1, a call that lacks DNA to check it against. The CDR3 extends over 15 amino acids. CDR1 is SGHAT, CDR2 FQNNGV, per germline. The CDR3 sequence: CASSNGQGVGQPQHF.

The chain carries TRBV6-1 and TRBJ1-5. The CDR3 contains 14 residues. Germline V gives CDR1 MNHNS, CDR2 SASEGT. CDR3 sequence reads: CASSGRNSNQPQHF.

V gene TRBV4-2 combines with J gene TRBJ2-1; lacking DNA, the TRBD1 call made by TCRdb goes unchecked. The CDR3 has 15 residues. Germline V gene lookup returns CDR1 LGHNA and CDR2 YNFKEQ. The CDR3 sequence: CASSHTQAGDNEQFF.

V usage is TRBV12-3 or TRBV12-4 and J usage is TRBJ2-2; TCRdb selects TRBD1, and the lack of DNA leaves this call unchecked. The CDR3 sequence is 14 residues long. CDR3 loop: CASSLLGVTGELFF.

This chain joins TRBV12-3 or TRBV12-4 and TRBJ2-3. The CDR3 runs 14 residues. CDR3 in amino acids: CASSLASRTDTQYF.

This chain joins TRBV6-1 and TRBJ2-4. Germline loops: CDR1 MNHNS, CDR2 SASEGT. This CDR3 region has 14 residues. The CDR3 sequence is CASSEAPTDSIQYF.

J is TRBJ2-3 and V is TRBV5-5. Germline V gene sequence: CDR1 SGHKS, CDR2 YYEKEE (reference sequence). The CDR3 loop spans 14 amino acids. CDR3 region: CASSSGGMVDTQYF.

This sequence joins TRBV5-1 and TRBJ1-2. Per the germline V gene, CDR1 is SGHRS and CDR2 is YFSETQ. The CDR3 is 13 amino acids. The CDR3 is CASSPDLDYGYTF.

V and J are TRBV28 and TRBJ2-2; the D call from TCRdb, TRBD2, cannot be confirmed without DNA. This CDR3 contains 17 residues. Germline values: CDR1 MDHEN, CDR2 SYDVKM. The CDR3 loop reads CASSFSSLAGVAGELFF.

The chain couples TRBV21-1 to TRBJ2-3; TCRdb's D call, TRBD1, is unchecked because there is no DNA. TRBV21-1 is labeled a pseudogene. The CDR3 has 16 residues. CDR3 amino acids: CASSKLGGARADTQYF.

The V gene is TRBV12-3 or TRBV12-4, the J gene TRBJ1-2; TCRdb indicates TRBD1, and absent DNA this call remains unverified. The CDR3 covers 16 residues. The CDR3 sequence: CASSLAPVAHLYGYTF.

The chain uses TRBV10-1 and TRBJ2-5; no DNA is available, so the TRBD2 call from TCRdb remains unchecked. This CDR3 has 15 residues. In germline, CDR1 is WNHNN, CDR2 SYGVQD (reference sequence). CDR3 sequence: CASSRFRGLQETQYF.

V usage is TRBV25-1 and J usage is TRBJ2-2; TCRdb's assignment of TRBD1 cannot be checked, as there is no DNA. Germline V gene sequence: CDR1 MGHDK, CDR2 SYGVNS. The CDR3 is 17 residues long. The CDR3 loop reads CASSESRTGVLTGELFF.

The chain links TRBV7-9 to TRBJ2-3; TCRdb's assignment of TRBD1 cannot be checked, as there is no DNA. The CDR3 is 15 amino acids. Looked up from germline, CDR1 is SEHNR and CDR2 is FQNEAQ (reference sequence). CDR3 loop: CASSPGVTFTDTQYF.

CDR3 sequence reads: CASRPGRRRNTEAFF. The chain recombines TRBV6-5 with TRBJ1-1; TCRdb proposes TRBD1, but this gene call is untestable without DNA. Germline V gene sequence: CDR1 MNHEY, CDR2 SVGAGI. CDR3 length: 15 amino acids.

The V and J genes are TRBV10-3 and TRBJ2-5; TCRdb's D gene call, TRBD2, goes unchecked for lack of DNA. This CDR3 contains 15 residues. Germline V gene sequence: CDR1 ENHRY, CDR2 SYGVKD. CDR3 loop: CAISESKGREETQYF.

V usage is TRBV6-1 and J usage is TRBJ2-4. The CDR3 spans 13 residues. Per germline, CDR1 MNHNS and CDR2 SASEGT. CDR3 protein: CASLGLAKNIQYF.

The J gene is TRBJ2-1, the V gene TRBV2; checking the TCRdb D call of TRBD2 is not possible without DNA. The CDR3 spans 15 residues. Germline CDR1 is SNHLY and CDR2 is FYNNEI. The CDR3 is CASSERVGVGNEQFF.

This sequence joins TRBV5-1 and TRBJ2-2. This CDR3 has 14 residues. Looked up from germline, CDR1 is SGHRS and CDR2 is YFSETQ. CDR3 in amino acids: CASCLGSDTGELFF. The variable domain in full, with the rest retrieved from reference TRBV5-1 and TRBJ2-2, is KAGVTQTPRYLIKTRGQQVTLSCSPISGHRSVSWYQQTPGQGLQFLFEYFSETQRNKGNFPGRFSGRQFSNSRSEMNVSTLELGDSALYLCASCLGSDTGELFFGEGSRLTVL.

The CDR3 loop reads CASSKVRAGEVEQFF. J is TRBJ2-1 and V is TRBV21-1; absent DNA, TCRdb's TRBD2 call cannot be checked. TRBV21-1 is annotated as a pseudogene. The CDR3 consists of 15 residues.

This CDR3 reads CASSQFGQGVTYTGELFF. The chain links TRBV3-1 to TRBJ2-2; TCRdb's D gene call, TRBD1, goes unchecked for lack of DNA. The CDR3 extends over 18 amino acids. CDR1 is LGHDT and CDR2 is YNNKEL in the germline V gene (reference sequence).

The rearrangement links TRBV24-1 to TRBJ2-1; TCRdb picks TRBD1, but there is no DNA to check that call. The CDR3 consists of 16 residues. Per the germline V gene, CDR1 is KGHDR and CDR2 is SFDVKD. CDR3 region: CATSDKTGTLSNEQFF.

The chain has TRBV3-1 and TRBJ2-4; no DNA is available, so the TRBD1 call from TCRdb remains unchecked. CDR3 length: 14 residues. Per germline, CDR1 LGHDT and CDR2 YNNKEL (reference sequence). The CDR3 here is CASSQTGGRNIQYF.

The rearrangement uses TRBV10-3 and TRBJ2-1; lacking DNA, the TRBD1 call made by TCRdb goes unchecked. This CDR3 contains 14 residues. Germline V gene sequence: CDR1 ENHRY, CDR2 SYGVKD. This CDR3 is CAISESTLGGEQFF.

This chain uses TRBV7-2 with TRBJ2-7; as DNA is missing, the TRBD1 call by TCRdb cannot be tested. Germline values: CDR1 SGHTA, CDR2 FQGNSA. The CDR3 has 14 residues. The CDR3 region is CASSPLTNPYEQYF.

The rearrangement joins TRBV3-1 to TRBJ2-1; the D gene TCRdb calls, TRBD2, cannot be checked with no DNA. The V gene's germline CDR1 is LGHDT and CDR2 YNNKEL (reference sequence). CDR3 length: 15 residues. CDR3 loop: CASRRTSGRINEQFF.

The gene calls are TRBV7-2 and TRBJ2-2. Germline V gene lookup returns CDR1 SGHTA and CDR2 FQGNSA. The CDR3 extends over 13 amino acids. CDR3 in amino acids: CASSLIERGELFF.

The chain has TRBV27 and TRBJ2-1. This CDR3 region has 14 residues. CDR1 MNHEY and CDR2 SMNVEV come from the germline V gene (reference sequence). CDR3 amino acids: CASSFHLLYNEQFF.

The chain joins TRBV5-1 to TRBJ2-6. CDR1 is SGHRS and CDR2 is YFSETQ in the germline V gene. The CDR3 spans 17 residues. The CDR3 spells CASSLETILTGANVLTF.

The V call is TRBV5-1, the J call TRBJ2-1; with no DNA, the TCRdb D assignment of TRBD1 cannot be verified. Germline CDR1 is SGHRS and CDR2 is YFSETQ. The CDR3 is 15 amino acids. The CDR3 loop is CASSTDRGRVNEQFF.